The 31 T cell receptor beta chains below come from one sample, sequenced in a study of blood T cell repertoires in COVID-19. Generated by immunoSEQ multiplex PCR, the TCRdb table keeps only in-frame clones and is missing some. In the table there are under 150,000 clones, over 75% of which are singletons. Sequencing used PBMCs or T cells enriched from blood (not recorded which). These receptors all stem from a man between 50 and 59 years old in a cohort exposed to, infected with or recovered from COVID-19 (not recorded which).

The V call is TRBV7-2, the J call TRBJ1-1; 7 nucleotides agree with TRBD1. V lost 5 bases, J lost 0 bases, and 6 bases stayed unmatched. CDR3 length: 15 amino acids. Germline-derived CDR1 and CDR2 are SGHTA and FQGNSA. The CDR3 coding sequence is TGTGCCAGCAGCCCTTCCGGACAGGTGAACACTGAAGCTTTCTTT. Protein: CASSPSGQVNTEAFF.

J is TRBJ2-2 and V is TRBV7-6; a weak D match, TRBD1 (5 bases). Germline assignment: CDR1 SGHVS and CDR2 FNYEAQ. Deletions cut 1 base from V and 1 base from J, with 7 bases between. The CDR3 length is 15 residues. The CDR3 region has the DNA TGTGCCAGCAGCTTAGGCCAGGGGAACACCGGGGAGCTGTTTTTT. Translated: CASSLGQGNTGELFF. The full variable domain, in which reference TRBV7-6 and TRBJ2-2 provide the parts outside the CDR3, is GAGVSQSPRYKVTKRGQDVALRCDPISGHVSLYWYRQALGQGPEFLTYFNYEAQQDKSGLPNDRFSAERPEGSISTLTIQRTEQRDSAMYRCASSLGQGNTGELFFGEGSRLTVL.

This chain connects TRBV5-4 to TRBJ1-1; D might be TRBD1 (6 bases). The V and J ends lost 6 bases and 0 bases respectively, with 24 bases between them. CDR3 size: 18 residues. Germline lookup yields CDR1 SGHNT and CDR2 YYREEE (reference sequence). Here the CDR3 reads CASTGGAGTGLLNTEAFF. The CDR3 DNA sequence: TGTGCCAGCACCGGGGGGGCCGGAACGGGACTTTTGAACACTGAAGCTTTCTTT.

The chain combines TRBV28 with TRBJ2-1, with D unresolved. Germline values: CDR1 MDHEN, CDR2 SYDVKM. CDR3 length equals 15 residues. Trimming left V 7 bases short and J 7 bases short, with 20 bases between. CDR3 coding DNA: TGTGCCAGCATTCCCCCGTCTAGGCCCTGGAATGAGCAGTTCTTC. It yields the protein CASIPPSRPWNEQFF. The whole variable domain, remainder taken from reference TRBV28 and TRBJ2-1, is DVKVTQSSRYLVKRTGEKVFLECVQDMDHENMFWYRQDPGLGLRLIYFSYDVKMKEKGDIPEGYSVSREKKERFSLILESASTNQTSMYLCASIPPSRPWNEQFFGPGTRLTVL.

The CDR3 sequence is CASSLFDGGDSPLHF. The CDR3 bases are TGTGCCAGCAGTTTATTTGACGGGGGGGATTCACCCCTCCACTTT. The chain is built from TRBV27 and TRBJ1-6, with D maybe TRBD1 (5 bases). Germline CDR1 MNHEY, CDR2 SMNVEV (reference sequence). With 1 base removed from V and 8 bases from J, the gap between germline ends came to 12 bases. CDR3 length: 15 residues.

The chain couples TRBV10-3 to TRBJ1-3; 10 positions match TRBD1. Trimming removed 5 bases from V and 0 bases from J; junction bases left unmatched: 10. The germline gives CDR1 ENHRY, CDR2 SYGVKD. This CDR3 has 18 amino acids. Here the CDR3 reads CAISLGPGQGNSGNTIYF. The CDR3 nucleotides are TGTGCCATCAGTTTGGGGCCGGGACAGGGGAACTCTGGAAACACCATATATTTT.

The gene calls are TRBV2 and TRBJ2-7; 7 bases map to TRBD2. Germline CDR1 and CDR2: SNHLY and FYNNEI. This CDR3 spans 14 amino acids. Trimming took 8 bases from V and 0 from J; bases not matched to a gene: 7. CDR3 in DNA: TGTGCCAGCGGGGCTAGCGGCGTCTCCTACGAGCAGTACTTC. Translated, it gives CASGASGVSYEQYF.

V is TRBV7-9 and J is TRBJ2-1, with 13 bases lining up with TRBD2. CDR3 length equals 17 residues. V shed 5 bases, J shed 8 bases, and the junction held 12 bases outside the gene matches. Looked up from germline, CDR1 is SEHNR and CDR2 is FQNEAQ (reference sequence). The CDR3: CASSRRTSGSQAHEQFF. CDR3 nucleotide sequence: TGTGCCAGCAGCCGTCGGACTAGCGGGAGTCAGGCCCATGAGCAGTTCTTC. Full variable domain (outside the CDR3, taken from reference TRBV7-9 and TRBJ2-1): DTGVSQNPRHKITKRGQNVTFRCDPISEHNRLYWYRQTLGQGPEFLTYFQNEAQLEKSRLLSDRFSAERPKGSFSTLEIQRTEQGDSAMYLCASSRRTSGSQAHEQFFGPGTRLTVL.

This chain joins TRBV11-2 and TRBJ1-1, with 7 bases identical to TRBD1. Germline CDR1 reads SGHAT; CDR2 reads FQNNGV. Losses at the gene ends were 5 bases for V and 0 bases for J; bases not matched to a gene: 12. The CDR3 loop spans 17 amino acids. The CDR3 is CASSPRPGTAMNTEAFF. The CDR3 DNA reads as TGTGCCAGCAGCCCGCGGCCGGGGACAGCTATGAACACTGAAGCTTTCTTT.

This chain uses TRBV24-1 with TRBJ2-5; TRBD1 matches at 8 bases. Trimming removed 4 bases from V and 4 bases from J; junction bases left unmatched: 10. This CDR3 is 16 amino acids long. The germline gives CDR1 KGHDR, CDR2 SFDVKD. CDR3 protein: CATSEPNGQGGETQYF. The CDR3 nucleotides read TGTGCCACCAGTGAACCGAACGGACAGGGTGGAGAGACCCAGTACTTC.

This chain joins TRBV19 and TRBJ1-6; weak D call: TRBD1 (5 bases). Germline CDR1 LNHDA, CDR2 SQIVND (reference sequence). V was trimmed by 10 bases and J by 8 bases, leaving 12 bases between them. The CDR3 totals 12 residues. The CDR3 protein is CATPWGDSPLHF. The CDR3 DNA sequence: TGTGCCACCCCCTGGGGGGATTCACCCCTCCACTTT.

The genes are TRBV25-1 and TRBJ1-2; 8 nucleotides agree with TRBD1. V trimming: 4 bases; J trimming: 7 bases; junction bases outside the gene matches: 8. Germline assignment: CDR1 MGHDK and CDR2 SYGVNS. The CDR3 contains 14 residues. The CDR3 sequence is CASSGWTGIGGYTF. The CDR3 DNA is TGTGCCAGCAGTGGGTGGACAGGGATAGGTGGCTACACCTTC.

The CDR3 loop is CASSADRKETQYF. The CDR3 region has the DNA TGTGCCAGCAGCGCGGACAGGAAAGAGACCCAGTACTTC. The chain has TRBV5-8 and TRBJ2-5, with 7 bases aligning to TRBD1. This CDR3 region has 13 residues. Germline-derived CDR1 and CDR2 are SGHTS and YDEGEE. The trim removed 4 bases at V and 3 bases at J, leaving 3 bases unmatched.

CDR3 coding DNA: TGTGCCAGCAGCCCCCTAGTAGTTCAGGGTACGCAGTATTTT. This sequence encodes CASSPLVVQGTQYF. The chain combines TRBV7-3 with TRBJ2-3; a possible D gene is TRBD1 (5 bases). Germline lookup yields CDR1 SGHTA and CDR2 FQGTGA. Trimming left V 5 bases short and J 8 bases short, with 17 bases between. The CDR3 runs to 14 residues.

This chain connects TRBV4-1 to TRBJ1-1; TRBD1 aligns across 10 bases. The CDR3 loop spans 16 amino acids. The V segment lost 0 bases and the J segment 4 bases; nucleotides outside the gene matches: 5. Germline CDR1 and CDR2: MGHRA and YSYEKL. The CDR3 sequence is CASSQDLDRGGTEAFF. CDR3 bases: TGCGCCAGCAGCCAAGATCTGGACAGGGGGGGCACTGAAGCTTTCTTT.

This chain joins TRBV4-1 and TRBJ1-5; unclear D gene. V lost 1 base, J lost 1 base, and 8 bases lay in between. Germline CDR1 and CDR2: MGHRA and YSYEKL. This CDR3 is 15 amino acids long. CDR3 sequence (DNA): TGCGCCAGCAGCCAAGTGTTCGAGAGCAATCAGCCCCAGCATTTT. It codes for CASSQVFESNQPQHF.

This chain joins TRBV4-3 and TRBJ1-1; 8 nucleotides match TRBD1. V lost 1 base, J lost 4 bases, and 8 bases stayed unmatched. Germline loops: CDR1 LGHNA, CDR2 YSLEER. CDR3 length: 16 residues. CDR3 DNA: TGCGCCAGCAGCCAAGGGACAGGGTTAGAGGGCACTGAAGCTTTCTTT. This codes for CASSQGTGLEGTEAFF.

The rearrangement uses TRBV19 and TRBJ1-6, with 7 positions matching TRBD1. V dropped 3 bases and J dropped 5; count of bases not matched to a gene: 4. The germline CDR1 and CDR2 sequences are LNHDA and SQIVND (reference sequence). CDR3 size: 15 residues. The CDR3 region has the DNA TGTGCCAGTAGTATCGCCGACAGGGATAATTCACCCCTCCACTTT. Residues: CASSIADRDNSPLHF.

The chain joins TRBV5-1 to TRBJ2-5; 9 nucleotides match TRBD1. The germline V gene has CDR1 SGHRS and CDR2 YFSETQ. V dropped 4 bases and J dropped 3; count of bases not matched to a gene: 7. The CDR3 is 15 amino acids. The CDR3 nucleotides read TGCGCCAGCAGCGTCCAGACAGGGGGGAAAGAGACCCAGTACTTC. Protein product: CASSVQTGGKETQYF.

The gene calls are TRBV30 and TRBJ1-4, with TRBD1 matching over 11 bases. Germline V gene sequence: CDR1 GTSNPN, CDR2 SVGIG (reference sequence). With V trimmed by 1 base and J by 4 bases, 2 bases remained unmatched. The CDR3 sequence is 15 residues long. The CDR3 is CAWSAGTGGNEKLFF. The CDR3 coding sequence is TGTGCCTGGAGTGCCGGGACAGGGGGTAATGAAAAACTGTTTTTT.

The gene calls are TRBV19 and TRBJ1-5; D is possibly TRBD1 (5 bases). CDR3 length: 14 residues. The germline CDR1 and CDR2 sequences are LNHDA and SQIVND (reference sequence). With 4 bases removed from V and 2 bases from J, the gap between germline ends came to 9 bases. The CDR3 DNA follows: TGTGCCAGTAGTACGACAGTGGGCAATCAGCCCCAGCATTTT. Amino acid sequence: CASSTTVGNQPQHF.

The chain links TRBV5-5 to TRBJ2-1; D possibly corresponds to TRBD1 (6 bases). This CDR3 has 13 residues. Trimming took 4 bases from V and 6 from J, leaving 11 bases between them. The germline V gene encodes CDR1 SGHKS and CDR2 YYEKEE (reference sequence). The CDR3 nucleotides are TGTGCCAGCAGCCCGGGGACAACCAATGAGCAGTTCTTC. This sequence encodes CASSPGTTNEQFF.

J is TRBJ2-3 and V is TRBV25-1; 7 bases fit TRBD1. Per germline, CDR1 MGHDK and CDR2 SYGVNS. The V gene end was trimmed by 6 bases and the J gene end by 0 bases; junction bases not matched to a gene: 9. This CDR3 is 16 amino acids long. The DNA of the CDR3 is TGTGCCAGCAGGGGCACAGGGGATCGTAGCACAGATACGCAGTATTTT. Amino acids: CASRGTGDRSTDTQYF.

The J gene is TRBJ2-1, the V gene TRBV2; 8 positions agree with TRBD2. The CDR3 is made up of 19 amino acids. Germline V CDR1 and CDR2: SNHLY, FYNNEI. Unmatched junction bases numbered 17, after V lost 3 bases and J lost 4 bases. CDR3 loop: CASSDSEAGARKFYNEQFF. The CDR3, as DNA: TGTGCCAGCAGTGACTCTGAAGCGGGAGCGCGAAAATTTTACAATGAGCAGTTCTTC.

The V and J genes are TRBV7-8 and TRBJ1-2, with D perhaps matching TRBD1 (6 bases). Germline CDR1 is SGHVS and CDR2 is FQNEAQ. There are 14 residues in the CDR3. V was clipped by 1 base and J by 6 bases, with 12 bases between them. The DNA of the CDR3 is TGTGCCAGCAGCTTAGTTCGGGCAGGGGATGGCTACACCTTC. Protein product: CASSLVRAGDGYTF.

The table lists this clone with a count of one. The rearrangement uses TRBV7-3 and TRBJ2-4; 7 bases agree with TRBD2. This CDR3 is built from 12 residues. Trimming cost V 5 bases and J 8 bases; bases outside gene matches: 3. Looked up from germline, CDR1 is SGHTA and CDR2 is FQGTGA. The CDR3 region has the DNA TGTGCCAGCAGCCCACGGGGGGACATTCAGTACTTC. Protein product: CASSPRGDIQYF.

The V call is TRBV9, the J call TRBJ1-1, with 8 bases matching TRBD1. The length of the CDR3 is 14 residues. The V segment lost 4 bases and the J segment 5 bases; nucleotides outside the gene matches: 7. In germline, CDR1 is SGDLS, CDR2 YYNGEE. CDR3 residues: CASSPRTGLTEAFF. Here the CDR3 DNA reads TGTGCCAGCAGCCCCCGGACAGGGCTTACTGAAGCTTTCTTT.

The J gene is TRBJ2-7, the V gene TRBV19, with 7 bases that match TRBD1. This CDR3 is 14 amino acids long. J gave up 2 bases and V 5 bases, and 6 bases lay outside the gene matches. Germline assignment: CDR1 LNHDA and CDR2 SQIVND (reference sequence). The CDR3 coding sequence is TGTGCCAGTAGTCCGGGACAGATGACCTACGAGCAGTACTTC. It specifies CASSPGQMTYEQYF.

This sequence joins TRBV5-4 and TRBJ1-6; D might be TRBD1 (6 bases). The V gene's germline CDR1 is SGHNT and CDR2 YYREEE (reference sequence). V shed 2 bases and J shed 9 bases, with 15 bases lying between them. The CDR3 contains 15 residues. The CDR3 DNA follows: TGTGCCAGCAGCTTTAGTGACAGGTTTGGTTCACCCCTCCACTTT. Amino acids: CASSFSDRFGSPLHF.

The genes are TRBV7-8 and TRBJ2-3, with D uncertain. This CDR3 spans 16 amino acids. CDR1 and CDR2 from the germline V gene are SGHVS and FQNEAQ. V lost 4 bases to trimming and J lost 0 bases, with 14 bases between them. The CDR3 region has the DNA TGTGCCAGCAGCTCGCGGAGACTGGCTAGCACAGATACGCAGTATTTT. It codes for CASSSRRLASTDTQYF.

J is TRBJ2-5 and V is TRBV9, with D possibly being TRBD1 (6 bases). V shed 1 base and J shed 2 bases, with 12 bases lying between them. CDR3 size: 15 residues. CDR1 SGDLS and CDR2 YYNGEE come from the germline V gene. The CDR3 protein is CASSVRSGVQETQYF. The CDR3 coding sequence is TGTGCCAGCAGCGTACGATCAGGGGTGCAAGAGACCCAGTACTTC.